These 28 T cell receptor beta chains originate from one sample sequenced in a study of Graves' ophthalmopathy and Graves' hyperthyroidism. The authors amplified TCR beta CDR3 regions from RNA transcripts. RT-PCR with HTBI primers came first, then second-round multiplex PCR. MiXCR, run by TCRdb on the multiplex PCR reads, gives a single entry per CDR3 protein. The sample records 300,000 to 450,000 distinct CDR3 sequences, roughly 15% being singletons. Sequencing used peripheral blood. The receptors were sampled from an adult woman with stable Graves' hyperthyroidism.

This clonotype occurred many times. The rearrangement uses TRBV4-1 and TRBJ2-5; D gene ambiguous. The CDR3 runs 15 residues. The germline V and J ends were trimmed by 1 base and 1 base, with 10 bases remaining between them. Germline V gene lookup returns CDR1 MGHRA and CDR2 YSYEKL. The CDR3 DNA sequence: TGCGCCAGCAGCCAAGCCCCGGGCGTCCAAGAGACCCAGTACTTC. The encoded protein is CASSQAPGVQETQYF.

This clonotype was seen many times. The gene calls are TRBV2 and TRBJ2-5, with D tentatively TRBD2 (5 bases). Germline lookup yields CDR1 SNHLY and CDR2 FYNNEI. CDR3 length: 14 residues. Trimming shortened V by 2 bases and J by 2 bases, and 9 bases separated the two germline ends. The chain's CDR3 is CASSELTTQETQYF. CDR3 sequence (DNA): TGTGCCAGCAGTGAATTGACTACTCAAGAGACCCAGTACTTC.

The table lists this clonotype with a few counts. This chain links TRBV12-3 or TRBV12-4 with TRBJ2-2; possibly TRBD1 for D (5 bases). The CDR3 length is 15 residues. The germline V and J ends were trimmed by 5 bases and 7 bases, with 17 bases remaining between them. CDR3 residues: CASSPTWGFRGELFF. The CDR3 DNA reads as TGTGCCAGCAGTCCAACCTGGGGCTTTCGCGGGGAGCTGTTTTTT.

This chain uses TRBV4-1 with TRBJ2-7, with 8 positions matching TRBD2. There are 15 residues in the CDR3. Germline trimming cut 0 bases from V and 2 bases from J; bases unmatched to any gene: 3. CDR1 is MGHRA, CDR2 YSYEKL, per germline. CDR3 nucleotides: TGCGCCAGCAGCCAAGATGGAGCGGGAGCCTACGAGCAGTACTTC. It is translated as CASSQDGAGAYEQYF.

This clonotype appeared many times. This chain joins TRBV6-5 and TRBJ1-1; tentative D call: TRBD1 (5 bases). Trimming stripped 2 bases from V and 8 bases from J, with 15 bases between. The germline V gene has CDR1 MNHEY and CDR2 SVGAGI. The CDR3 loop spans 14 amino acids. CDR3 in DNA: TGTGCCAGCAGTTACGGGGGAGGACTCTTAGAAGCTTTCTTT. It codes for CASSYGGGLLEAFF.

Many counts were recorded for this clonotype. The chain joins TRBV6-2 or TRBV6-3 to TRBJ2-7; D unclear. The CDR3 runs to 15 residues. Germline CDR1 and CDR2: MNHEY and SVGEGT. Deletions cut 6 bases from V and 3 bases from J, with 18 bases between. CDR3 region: CASSLSGVIDYEQYF. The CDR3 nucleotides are TGTGCCAGCAGCTTATCCGGAGTTATCGACTACGAGCAGTACTTC.

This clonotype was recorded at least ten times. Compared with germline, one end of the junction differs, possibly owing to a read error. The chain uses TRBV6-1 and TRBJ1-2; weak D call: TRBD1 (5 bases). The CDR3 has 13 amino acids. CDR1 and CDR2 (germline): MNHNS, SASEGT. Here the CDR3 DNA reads TGTGCCAGCAGAGAAGCGGGACTGTCGGGCTACACCTTC. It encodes CASREAGLSGYTF.

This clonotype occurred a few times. The CDR3 nucleotides are TGTGCCATCAGTGGAGCTAGGACTTTTCAAGAGACCCAGTACTTC. Its translation is CAISGARTFQETQYF. V is TRBV10-3 and J is TRBJ2-5; D is perhaps TRBD2 (5 bases). The CDR3 consists of 15 residues. The V end was cut by 4 bases, the J end by 2 bases, with 14 bases between. The germline V gene has CDR1 ENHRY and CDR2 SYGVKD.

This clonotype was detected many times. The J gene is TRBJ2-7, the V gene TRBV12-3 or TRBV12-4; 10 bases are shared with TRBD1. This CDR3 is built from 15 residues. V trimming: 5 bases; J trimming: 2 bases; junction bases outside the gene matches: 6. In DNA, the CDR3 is TGTGCCAGCAGTCTCACGGGACAGGGGACCTACGAGCAGTACTTC. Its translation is CASSLTGQGTYEQYF.

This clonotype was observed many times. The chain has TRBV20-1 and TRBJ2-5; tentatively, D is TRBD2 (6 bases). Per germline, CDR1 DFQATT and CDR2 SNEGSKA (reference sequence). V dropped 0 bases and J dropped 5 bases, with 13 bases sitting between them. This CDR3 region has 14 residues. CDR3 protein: CSARDSLARETQYF. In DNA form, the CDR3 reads TGCAGTGCTAGAGATTCCCTAGCGCGTGAGACCCAGTACTTC.

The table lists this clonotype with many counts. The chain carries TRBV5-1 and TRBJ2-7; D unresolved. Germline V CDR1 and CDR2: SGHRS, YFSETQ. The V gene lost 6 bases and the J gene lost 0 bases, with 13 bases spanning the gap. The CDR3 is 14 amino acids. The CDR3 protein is CASTNGPPSYEQYF. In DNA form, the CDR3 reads TGCGCCAGCACCAACGGGCCCCCCTCCTACGAGCAGTACTTC.

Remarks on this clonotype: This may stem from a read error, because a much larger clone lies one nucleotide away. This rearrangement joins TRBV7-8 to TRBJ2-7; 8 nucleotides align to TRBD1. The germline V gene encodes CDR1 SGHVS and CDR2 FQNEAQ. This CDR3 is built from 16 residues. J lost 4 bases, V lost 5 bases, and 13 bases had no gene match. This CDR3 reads CASSPQRAGGKYEQYV. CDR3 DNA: TGTGCCAGCAGCCCCCAGAGGGCAGGGGGCAAGTACGAGCAGTACGTC.

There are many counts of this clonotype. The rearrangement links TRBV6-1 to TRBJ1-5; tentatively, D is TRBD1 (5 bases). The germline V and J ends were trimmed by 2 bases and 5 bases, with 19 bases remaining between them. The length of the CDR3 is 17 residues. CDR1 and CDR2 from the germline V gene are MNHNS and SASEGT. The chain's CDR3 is CASSERVTQGGDQPQHF. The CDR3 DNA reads TGTGCCAGCAGTGAACGGGTGACGCAGGGTGGGGATCAGCCCCAGCATTTT.

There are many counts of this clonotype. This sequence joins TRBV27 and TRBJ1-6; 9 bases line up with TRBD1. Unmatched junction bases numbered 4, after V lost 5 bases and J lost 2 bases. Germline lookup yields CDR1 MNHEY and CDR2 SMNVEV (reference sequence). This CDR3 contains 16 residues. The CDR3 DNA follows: TGTGCCAGCAGTCGGGACAGGGCAGCCTATAATTCACCCCTCCACTTT. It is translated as CASSRDRAAYNSPLHF.

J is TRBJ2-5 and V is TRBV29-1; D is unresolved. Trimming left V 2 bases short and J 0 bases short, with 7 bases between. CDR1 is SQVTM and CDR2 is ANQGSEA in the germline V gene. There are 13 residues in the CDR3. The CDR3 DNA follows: TGCAGCGTTGAACGGCAGGACCAAGAGACCCAGTACTTC. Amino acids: CSVERQDQETQYF.

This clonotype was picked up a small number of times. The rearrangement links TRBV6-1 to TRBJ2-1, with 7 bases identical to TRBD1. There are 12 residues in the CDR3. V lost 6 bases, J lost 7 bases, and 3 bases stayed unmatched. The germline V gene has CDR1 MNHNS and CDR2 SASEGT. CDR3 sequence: CASSRGKNEQFF. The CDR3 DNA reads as TGTGCCAGCAGCAGGGGGAAAAATGAGCAGTTCTTC.

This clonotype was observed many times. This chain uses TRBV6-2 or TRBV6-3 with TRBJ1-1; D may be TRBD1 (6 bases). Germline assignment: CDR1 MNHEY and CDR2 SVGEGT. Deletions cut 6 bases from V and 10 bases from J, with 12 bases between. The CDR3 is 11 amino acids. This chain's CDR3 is CASRRGDGAFF. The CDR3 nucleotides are TGTGCCAGCAGGAGGGGGGACGGAGCTTTCTTT.

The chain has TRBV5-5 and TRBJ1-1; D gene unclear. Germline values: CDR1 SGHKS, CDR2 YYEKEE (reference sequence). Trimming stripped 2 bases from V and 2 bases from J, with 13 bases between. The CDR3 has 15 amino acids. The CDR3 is CASSFSGALNTEAFF. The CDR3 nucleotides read TGTGCCAGCAGCTTCTCAGGAGCCCTAAACACTGAAGCTTTCTTT.

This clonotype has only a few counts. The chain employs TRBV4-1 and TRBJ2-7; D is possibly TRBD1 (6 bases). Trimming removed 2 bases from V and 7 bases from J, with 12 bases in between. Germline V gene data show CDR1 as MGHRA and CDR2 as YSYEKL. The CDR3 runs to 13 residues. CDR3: CASSQTGTVEQYF. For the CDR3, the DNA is TGCGCCAGCAGCCAAACAGGGACGGTTGAGCAGTACTTC.

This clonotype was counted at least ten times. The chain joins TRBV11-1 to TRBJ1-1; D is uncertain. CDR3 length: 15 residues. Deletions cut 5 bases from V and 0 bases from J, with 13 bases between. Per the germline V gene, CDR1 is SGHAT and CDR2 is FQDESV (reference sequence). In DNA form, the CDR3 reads TGTGCCAGCAGCCCAAGACGGGATATGAACACTGAAGCTTTCTTT. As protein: CASSPRRDMNTEAFF.

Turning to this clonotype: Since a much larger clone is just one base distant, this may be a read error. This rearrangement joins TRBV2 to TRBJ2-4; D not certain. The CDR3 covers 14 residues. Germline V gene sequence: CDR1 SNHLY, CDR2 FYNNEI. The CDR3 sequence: CTSSALKGKNIQYF. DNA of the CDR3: TGTACCAGCAGTGCCCTGAAAGGCAAAAACATTCAGTACTTC.

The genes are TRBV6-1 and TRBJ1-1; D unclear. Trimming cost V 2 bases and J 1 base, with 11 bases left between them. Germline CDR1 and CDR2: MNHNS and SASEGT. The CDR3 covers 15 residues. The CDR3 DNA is TGTGCCAGCAGTGAATCAGTAGGAGGGAACACTGAAGCTTTCTTT. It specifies CASSESVGGNTEAFF.

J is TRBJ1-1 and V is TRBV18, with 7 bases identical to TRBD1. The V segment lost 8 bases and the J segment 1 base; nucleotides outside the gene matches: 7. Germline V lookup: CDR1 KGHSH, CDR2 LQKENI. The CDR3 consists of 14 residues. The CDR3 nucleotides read TGTGCCAGCGCAGCAGGGGGAAGGAACACTGAAGCTTTCTTT. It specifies CASAAGGRNTEAFF.

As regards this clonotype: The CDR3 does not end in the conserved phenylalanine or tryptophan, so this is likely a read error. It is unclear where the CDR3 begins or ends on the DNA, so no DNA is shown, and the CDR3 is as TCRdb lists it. The CDR3 spells CASSFSGRLSNTEACY. This chain joins TRBV11-1 and TRBJ1-1. The CDR3 adds up to 16 amino acids, both ends counted. The germline CDR1 and CDR2 sequences are SGHAT and FQDESV (reference sequence).

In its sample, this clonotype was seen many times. Written as DNA, the CDR3 is TGTGCCAGCAATCCCCGGGACAGGGCCCTCGAGCAGTACTTC. Translation: CASNPRDRALEQYF. The chain combines TRBV14 with TRBJ2-7, with 9 bases identical to TRBD1. With V trimmed by 7 bases and J by 6 bases, 10 bases remained unmatched. Looked up from germline, CDR1 is SGHDN and CDR2 is FVKESK. This CDR3 has 14 residues.

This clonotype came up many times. In nucleotides, the CDR3 is TGTGCCAGCAGCAAAGAGGAGGGCGTGGCTTTCTTT. Translating gives CASSKEEGVAFF. This chain joins TRBV7-3 and TRBJ1-1; D remains ambiguous. This CDR3 is built from 12 residues. Trimming pared 5 bases from V and 11 bases from J, leaving 15 bases between. Germline V gives CDR1 SGHTA, CDR2 FQGTGA. Looking up the rest from reference TRBV7-3 and TRBJ1-1 gives the full variable domain: GAGVSQTPSNKVTEKGKYVELRCDPISGHTALYWYRQSLGQGPEFLIYFQGTGAADDSGLPNDRFFAVRPEGSVSTLKIQRTERGDSAVYLCASSKEEGVAFFGQGTRLTVV.

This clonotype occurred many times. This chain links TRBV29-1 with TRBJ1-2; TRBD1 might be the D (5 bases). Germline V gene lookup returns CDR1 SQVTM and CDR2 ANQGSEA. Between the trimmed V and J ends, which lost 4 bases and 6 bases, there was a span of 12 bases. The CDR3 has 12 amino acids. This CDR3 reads CSVARLTDGYTF. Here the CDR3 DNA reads TGCAGCGTTGCTCGTCTGACAGATGGCTACACCTTC.

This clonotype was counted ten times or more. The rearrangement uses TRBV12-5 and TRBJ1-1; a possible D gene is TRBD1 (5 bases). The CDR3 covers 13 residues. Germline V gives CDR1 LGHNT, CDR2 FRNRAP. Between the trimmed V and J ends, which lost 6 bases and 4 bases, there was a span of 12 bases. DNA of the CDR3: TGTGCTAGTGGCCACGGGGGGGGCACTGAAGCTTTCTTT. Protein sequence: CASGHGGGTEAFF.